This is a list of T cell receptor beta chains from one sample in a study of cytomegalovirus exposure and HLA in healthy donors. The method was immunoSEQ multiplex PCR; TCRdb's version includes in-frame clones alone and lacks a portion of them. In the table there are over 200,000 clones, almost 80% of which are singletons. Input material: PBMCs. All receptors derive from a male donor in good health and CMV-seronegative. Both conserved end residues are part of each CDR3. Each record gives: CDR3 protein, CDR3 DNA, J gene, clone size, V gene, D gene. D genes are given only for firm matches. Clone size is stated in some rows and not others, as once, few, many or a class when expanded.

CDR3: CASSVSTRTSGSWGGELFF
DNA: TGTGCCAGCAGCGTCTCCACGCGGACTAGCGGGAGTTGGGGCGGGGAGCTGTTTTTT
J: TRBJ2-2
size: .
V: TRBV9
D: TRBD2

CDR3: CASSDIDGTSRDTQYF
DNA: TGCGCCAGCAGTGATATCGACGGGACTAGTCGCGATACGCAGTATTTT
J: TRBJ2-3
size: .
V: TRBV10-1
D: TRBD2

CDR3: CASSPLSGTGGYSNQPQHF
DNA: TGTGCCAGCAGTCCGCTCTCCGGGACAGGGGGCTATAGCAATCAGCCCCAGCATTTT
J: TRBJ1-5
size: .
V: TRBV27
D: TRBD1

CDR3: CSAPTSGIYNEQFF
DNA: TGCAGCGCACCGACTAGCGGGATCTACAATGAGCAGTTCTTC
J: TRBJ2-1
size: .
V: TRBV29-1
D: TRBD2

CDR3: CASSQHETQYF
DNA: TGCGCCAGCAGCCAACATGAGACCCAGTACTTC
J: TRBJ2-5
size: .
V: TRBV4-1
D: .

CDR3: CASSLKAGQETQYF
DNA: TGCGCCAGCAGCTTGAAGGCAGGGCAAGAGACCCAGTACTTC
J: TRBJ2-5
size: .
V: TRBV5-1
D: .

CDR3: CASRPWRGEQFF
DNA: TGTGCCAGCAGACCGTGGCGCGGGGAGCAGTTCTTC
J: TRBJ2-1
size: .
V: TRBV27
D: .

CDR3: CASSGLTGQETQYF
DNA: TGTGCCAGCAGTGGACTGACTGGCCAAGAGACCCAGTACTTC
J: TRBJ2-5
size: .
V: TRBV28
D: .

CDR3: CASSLAAGGATGELFF
DNA: TGTGCCAGCAGCTTAGCAGCGGGAGGGGCCACCGGGGAGCTGTTTTTT
J: TRBJ2-2
size: .
V: TRBV11-3
D: TRBD2

CDR3: CASKTNPAGYGYTF
DNA: TGTGCCAGCAAGACTAACCCGGCGGGCTATGGCTACACCTTC
J: TRBJ1-2
size: once
V: TRBV28
D: .

CDR3: CASSSGREAVWDTQYF
DNA: TGCGCCAGCAGCTCAGGCAGGGAGGCGGTTTGGGATACGCAGTATTTT
J: TRBJ2-3
size: .
V: TRBV5-1
D: .

CDR3: CASSENPETVLDEAFF
DNA: TGTGCCAGCAGCGAGAACCCTGAGACAGTTTTAGATGAAGCTTTCTTT
J: TRBJ1-1
size: .
V: TRBV9
D: .

CDR3: CASSGTTRNTGELFF
DNA: TGTGCCAGCAGTGGAACTACCCGAAACACCGGGGAGCTGTTTTTT
J: TRBJ2-2
size: .
V: TRBV2
D: .

CDR3: CASSIQGANEKLFF
DNA: TGTGCCAGTAGTATCCAGGGGGCTAATGAAAAACTGTTTTTT
J: TRBJ1-4
size: .
V: TRBV19
D: TRBD1

CDR3: CASRDPGRGETQYF
DNA: TGTGCCAGCAGGGACCCGGGGAGGGGCGAGACCCAGTACTTC
J: TRBJ2-5
size: .
V: TRBV6-5
D: TRBD2

CDR3: CASRSGTGAPRIANEQFF
DNA: TGTGCCAGCAGATCCGGGACAGGGGCCCCTAGGATCGCGAATGAGCAGTTCTTC
J: TRBJ2-1
size: once
V: TRBV9
D: TRBD1